This T cell receptor beta chain was observed in a study of T cell responses to AZD1222 COVID-19 vaccine. Assay: immunoSEQ multiplex PCR; the TCRdb copy retains only in-frame clones and omits some. The sample has 150,000 or so clones, about nine tenths seen once. The germline V and J ends were trimmed by 3 bases and 2 bases, with 7 bases remaining between them. Germline CDR1 SEHNR, CDR2 FQNEAQ (reference sequence). This CDR3 is built from 13 residues. In the case of this clone: Other DNA variants within this sample encode the same CDR3.

The chain employs TRBV7-9 and TRBJ1-2; no reliable D call. The starting material was peripheral blood, obtained on day 0 of AZD1222 vaccination. This TCR was sampled from an adult in good health. The CDR3 protein is CASSLAANYGYTF. CDR3 nucleotides: TGTGCCAGCAGCTTGGCAGCGAACTATGGCTACACCTTC.